These T cell receptor beta chains were read from a single sample in a study of shared clonotypes between healthy human individuals. Assay used: immunoSEQ multiplex PCR; TCRdb lists only in-frame clones, some missing. The table records over 2 million clones, about 95% of them present only once. Specimen: naive CD8+ T cells sorted from blood. The receptors were sampled from a man aged 18-30 years in good health. Both conserved end residues are trimmed from each CDR3. Each record gives: CDR3 protein, clone size, V gene, J gene. The listing skips clone size in some rows; elsewhere it reads once, few, many or a size class.

CDR3: ASNNQGASYEQY; size: once; V: TRBV27; J: TRBJ2-7
CDR3: ASSRGRENTEAF; size: .; V: TRBV10-1; J: TRBJ1-1
CDR3: ASRGDSGNTIY; size: .; V: TRBV5-6; J: TRBJ1-3
CDR3: ASSLFPGAETQY; size: .; V: TRBV28; J: TRBJ2-5
CDR3: ASSEFSGTSSDTQY; size: .; V: TRBV10-2; J: TRBJ2-3
CDR3: ASSVRLLPYEQY; size: .; V: TRBV9; J: TRBJ2-7
CDR3: ASSSRTQTGLYEQY; size: .; V: TRBV6-6; J: TRBJ2-7
CDR3: SVAPGLNYEQY; size: .; V: TRBV29-1; J: TRBJ2-7
CDR3: ACQELYNSPLH; size: .; V: TRBV30; J: TRBJ1-6
CDR3: ASRSGTGPYEQY; size: .; V: TRBV6-5; J: TRBJ2-7
CDR3: ATSRDQGLGQPQH; size: .; V: TRBV15; J: TRBJ1-5
CDR3: ASSLPSGRVGLNEQF; size: .; V: TRBV27; J: TRBJ2-1
CDR3: ASSGRLGGLQYEQY; size: .; V: TRBV7-6; J: TRBJ2-7
CDR3: ASSSPGTGFSSGYNSPLH; size: .; V: TRBV28; J: TRBJ1-6
CDR3: ATSGDSRNEQF; size: .; V: TRBV15; J: TRBJ2-1
CDR3: ASSPDPPPGEQY; size: .; V: TRBV27; J: TRBJ2-7
CDR3: ASSSPGTGNEQY; size: once; V: TRBV5-4; J: TRBJ2-7
CDR3: ASSPGGNYGYT; size: .; V: TRBV9; J: TRBJ1-2
CDR3: ASSPPRGLGTDTQY; size: .; V: TRBV18; J: TRBJ2-3
CDR3: ASSSFWGDPSGANVLT; size: .; V: TRBV7-9; J: TRBJ2-6
CDR3: ASLTGRQPQH; size: .; V: TRBV6-5; J: TRBJ1-5
CDR3: ASSILHSDGDSYGYT; size: .; V: TRBV19; J: TRBJ1-2
CDR3: ASLDYLYNEQF; size: .; V: TRBV10-2; J: TRBJ2-1
CDR3: ASSIDPGVTTGELF; size: .; V: TRBV19; J: TRBJ2-2
CDR3: ASSWTATYEQY; size: .; V: TRBV5-6; J: TRBJ2-7
CDR3: ASSPAAARGYEQY; size: .; V: TRBV7-9; J: TRBJ2-7
CDR3: ASSRTGGATGELF; size: .; V: TRBV7-9; J: TRBJ2-2
CDR3: ASSHEQGALSGYT; size: .; V: TRBV7-8; J: TRBJ1-2
CDR3: ASSLPRVSGVQNEQF; size: .; V: TRBV27; J: TRBJ2-1
CDR3: ASSSGTSAPYEQY; size: once; V: TRBV6-5; J: TRBJ2-7